Here is one TCR beta chain with its context. Its cognate antigen is unknown. Germline V gene lookup returns CDR1 GTSNPN and CDR2 SVGIG (reference sequence). The CDR3 is 14 amino acids. J gave up 1 base and V 3 bases, and 4 bases lay outside the gene matches. This sample was taken from a study of beta chain features in type 1 diabetes. Study observations and caveats: The study found fewer insertions and more deletions at VDJ junctions in type 1 diabetes patients. Type 1 diabetes patients showed a moderate but significant shortening of TCRB CDR3s in all four CD4+ subsets.

TCRB transcripts that were expressed got sequenced, as all of the isolated RNA had been reverse transcribed. Data came from immunoSEQ multiplex PCR; TCRdb stores just in-frame clones and leaves some out. This sample carries about 370,000 clones, over 8.5% of them seen once, and the ten largest clones take around 0.66%. This clonotype was sampled from a man aged 30 to 45 with type 1 diabetes. This chain uses TRBV30 with TRBJ2-7; 9 bases fit TRBD1. What was sequenced was central memory CD4+ T cells from blood. The CDR3 DNA is TGTGCCTGGAGCAGGACAGGGGTTTCCTACGAGCAGTACTTC. Translated, it gives CAWSRTGVSYEQYF.